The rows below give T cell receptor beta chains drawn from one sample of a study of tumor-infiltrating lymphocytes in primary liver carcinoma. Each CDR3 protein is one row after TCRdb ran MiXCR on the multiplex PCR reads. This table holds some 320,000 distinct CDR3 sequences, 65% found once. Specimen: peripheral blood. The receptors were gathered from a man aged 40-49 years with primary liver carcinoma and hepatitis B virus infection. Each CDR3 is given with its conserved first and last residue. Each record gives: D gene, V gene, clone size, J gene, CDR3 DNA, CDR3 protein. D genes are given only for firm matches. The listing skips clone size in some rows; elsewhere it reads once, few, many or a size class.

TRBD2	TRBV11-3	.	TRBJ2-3	TGTGTCAGCAGCTTTAGCGGGAGGCGGACCGATACGCAATATTTT	CVSSFSGRRTDTQYF
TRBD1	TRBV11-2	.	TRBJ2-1	TGTGCCAGCAGCTCCTCGGGACAGGGGGCTGCCTACAATGAGCAGTTCTTC	CASSSSGQGAAYNEQFF
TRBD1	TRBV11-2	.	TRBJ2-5	TGTCCCAGCAGAGCAGGGACAGTACAAGAGACCCAGTACTTC	CPSRAGTVQETQYF
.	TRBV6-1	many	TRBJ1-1	TGTGCCAGCAGTGAAAGACGCTCGGACACTGAAGCTTTCTTT	CASSERRSDTEAFF
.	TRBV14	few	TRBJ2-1	TGTGCCAGCAGCGAGTTGGCCAGCGGGCGCAATGAGCAGTTCTTC	CASSELASGRNEQFF
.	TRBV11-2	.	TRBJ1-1	TGTGTCAGCAACCTACAGTCGCTCACTGAAGCTTTCTTT	CVSNLQSLTEAFF
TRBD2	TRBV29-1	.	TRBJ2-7	TGCAGCGACACGACTAGCGAGAGGCAATACGAGCAGTACTTC	CSDTTSERQYEQYF
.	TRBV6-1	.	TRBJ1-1	TGTGCCAGCAAGTTCGACAGGAACACTGAAGCTTTCTTT	CASKFDRNTEAFF
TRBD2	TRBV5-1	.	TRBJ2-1	TGCGCCAGCAGCTTGGGTCTAGCGGGAGCCAATGAGCGGTTCTTC	CASSLGLAGANERFF
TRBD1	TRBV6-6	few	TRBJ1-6	TGTGCCAGCAGGGACAGGGGAAGCAATTCACCCCTCCACTTT	CASRDRGSNSPLHF
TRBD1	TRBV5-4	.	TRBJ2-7	TGTGCCAGCAACACCGGACAGGGGGCTTTCCACGAGCAGTACTTC	CASNTGQGAFHEQYF
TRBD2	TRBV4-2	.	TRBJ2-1	TGTGCCAGCAGCCTAGGACTAGCGGGAGGCTCCTACAATGAGCAGTTCTTC	CASSLGLAGGSYNEQFF
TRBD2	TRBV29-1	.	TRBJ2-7	TGCAGCGCTGGCCTTAGTCAGACTAGCGTCCACGGGGAGCAGTACTTC	CSAGLSQTSVHGEQYF
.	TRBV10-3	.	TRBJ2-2	TGTGCCGGTTTAGCAGCAGGGAACACCGGGGAGCAGTTTTTT	CAGLAAGNTGEQFF
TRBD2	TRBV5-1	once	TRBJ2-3	TGCGCCAGCAGGGGGCTAGCGGAAATAGATACGCAGTATTTT	CASRGLAEIDTQYF
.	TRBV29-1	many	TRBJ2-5	TGCAGCGTTAGGCAAGTCGGAGAGACCCAGTACTTC	CSVRQVGETQYF
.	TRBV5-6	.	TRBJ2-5	TGTGCCAGCAGCAACCAAGGTTACCAAGAGACCCAGTACTTC	CASSNQGYQETQYF
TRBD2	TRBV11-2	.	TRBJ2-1	TGTGCCAGCAGGCAAACTAGCGGGAGCAATGAGCAGTTCTTC	CASRQTSGSNEQFF
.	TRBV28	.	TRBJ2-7	TGTGCCAGCAGTTTATGCACCTTCTACGAGCAGTACTTC	CASSLCTFYEQYF
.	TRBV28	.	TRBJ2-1	TGTGCCAGCAGTAATTCAGGGGGGGGGTACAATGAGCAGTTCTTC	CASSNSGGGYNEQFF
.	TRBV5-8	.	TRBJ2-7	TGTGCCAGCAGCCGAAGGGGTAGTTCCTACGAGCAGTACTTC	CASSRRGSSYEQYF
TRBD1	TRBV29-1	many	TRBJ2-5	TGCAGCGTTGCTGGACAGGGAAGGAACCAAGAGACCCAGTACTTC	CSVAGQGRNQETQYF
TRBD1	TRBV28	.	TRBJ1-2	TGTGCCAGCAGTTCCACTGGTCAGGGGGACCGGGGCTACACCTTC	CASSSTGQGDRGYTF
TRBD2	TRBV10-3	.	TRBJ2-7	TGTGCCATCAGCTACGAGACTAGCAACTCCTACGAGCAGTACTTC	CAISYETSNSYEQYF
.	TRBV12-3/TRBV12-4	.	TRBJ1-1	TGTGCCAGCAGCCCTCAAGGGGGGAGCACTGAGGCTTTCTTT	CASSPQGGSTEAFF
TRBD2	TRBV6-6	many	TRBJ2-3	TGTGCCAGCAGTCTTACCCTACTAGCGGGAGATGGAGATACGCAGTATTTT	CASSLTLLAGDGDTQYF
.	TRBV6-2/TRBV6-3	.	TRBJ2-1	TGTGCCAGTAACCACGGCGCGGGGGCAGATGAGCAGCTCTTC	CASNHGAGADEQLF
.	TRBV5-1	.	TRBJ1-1	TGCGTCAGCAGCTTGGCCTTCAGGGTCGGCACTGAAGCTTTCTTT	CVSSLAFRVGTEAFF
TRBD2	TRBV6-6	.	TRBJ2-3	TGTGCCAGCAGGGATTCCCTACTAGCGGGAGGGCCCAAAGATACGCAGTATTTT	CASRDSLLAGGPKDTQYF
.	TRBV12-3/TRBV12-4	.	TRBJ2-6	TGTGTCAGCAGCCCGGCGACCTCTGGGTCCAACGTCCTGACTTTC	CVSSPATSGSNVLTF
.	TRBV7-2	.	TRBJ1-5	TGTGCCAGCAGCCCTAACAAGGGGAGCCAGCCCCAGCATTTT	CASSPNKGSQPQHF
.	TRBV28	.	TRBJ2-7	TGTGCCAACCAAGGGGTCTCCTACGAGCAGTACTTC	CANQGVSYEQYF
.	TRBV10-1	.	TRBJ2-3	TGCGCCAGCAGTGACGGGGGAGATACGCACTATTTT	CASSDGGDTHYF
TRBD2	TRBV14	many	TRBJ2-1	TGTGCCAGCAGCACCGGACTAGGCAATGAGCAGTTCTTC	CASSTGLGNEQFF
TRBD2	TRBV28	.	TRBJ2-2	TGTGCCAGCAGTTTAATGGGACTAGCGGGATTGGGAACCGAGGAGCTGTTTTTT	CASSLMGLAGLGTEELFF
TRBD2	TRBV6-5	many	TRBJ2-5	TGTGCCAGCAGGCCCCGAGAACTAGCGGGCGGCGGAACCCAGTACTTC	CASRPRELAGGGTQYF
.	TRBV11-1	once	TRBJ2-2	TGTGCCAGCAGCGGGCATCCATCGAACACCGGGGGGCTGTTTTTT	CASSGHPSNTGGLFF